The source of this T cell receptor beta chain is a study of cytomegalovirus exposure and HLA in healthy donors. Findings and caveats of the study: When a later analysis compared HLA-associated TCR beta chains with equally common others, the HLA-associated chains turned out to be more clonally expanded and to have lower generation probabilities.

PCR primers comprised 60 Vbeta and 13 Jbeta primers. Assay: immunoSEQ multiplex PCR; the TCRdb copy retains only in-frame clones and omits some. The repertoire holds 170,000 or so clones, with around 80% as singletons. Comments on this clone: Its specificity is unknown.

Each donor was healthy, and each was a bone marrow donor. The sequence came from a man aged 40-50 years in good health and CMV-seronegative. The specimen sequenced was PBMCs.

The CDR3 protein is CASSQYGGAGSGEQFF. CDR3 nucleotide sequence: TGTGCCAGCAGCCAGTATGGCGGGGCAGGGTCCGGTGAGCAGTTCTTC. This rearrangement joins TRBV14 to TRBJ2-1, with D maybe TRBD2 (6 bases). The CDR3 has 16 amino acids. The germline V and J ends were trimmed by 3 bases and 9 bases, with 21 bases remaining between them. Germline-derived CDR1 and CDR2 are SGHDN and FVKESK.